This record concerns one T cell receptor beta chain sequence. As yet, its antigen is unknown. One entry per CDR3 protein results from TCRdb running MiXCR on the reads. The repertoire consists of nearly 650,000 distinct CDR3 sequences, with 20% to 25% occurring once and the leading ten covering roughly 8%. CDR3 length: 15 amino acids. CDR1 and CDR2 (germline): SQVTM, ANQGSEA. Trimming cost V 6 bases and J 1 base; bases outside gene matches: 8. This specimen comes from a study of T cell repertoires in cytomegalovirus infection. Turning to the study itself: Indicated by public TCR beta signatures were CMV infection and matching HLA type. Study-level results: In two of eight donors, the top clonotype was HLA-C-restricted CMV-specific. CMV carriers with the relevant HLA were identified by cumulative public TCR beta family frequency.

The sequencing sample was made of CD8+ T cells from PBMCs. The J gene is TRBJ2-2, the V gene TRBV29-1; 7 positions match TRBD1. The TCR originated in a human donor in good health (CMV status not recorded). Some clones in this sample may be carry-over from other donors' samples. The CDR3: CSVGAGTENTGELFF. The CDR3 nucleotides are TGCAGCGTGGGGGCCGGGACAGAGAACACCGGGGAGCTGTTTTTT.